This TCR beta chain was found in a study of cytotoxic CD8 clonotypes in ibrutinib-treated CLL. Overall study context: Partial responses totalled approximately 24 and complete responses 2; after median roughly 64 months, around 14 remained remitted and roughly twelve progressed.

Sequencing used immunoSEQ multiplex PCR; TCRdb keeps in-frame clones, though not all of them. In the table there are just over 200,000 clones, more than 75% of which are singletons. The V gene's germline CDR1 is SNHLY and CDR2 FYNNEI. This CDR3 spans 15 amino acids. The V and J ends lost 7 bases and 1 base, in that order; junction bases with no gene match: 7. Cryopreserved PBMCs yielded roughly 2 micrograms of genomic DNA for TCR beta libraries. Sequenced here: PBMCs, sampled after 12 months of ibrutinib treatment. The J gene is TRBJ2-3, the V gene TRBV2, with TRBD1 identical over 8 bases. The clonotype comes from a human donor with chronic lymphocytic leukemia. This CDR3 is CASTPDRVGTDTQYF. In DNA, the CDR3 is TGTGCCAGCACCCCGGACAGGGTAGGCACAGATACGCAGTATTTT.